The source of this TCR beta chain is a study of T cells in localized non-small cell lung cancer. The repertoire was sequenced with immunoSEQ multiplex PCR; TCRdb's copy has only in-frame clones and lacks some. The top ten hold 5.5% to 7% of the sample, which has some 33,000 clones, about 89% seen once. This clone was seen only a few times. Its antigen is as yet unknown. Whole-study findings and limits: One tumor region alone was sequenced, and heterogeneity therefore remains possible. In the blood, greater T cell density corresponded to longer overall survival. Maximal T cell clonality occurred in uninvolved adjacent lung, with tumor ranking below it. The appearance of a median approximately 61 of the top 100 tumor clones was seen in adjacent lung.

The V gene's germline CDR1 is MDHEN and CDR2 SYDVKM. V was trimmed by 3 bases and J by 0 bases, leaving 11 bases between them. This CDR3 spans 15 amino acids. The source material was PBMCs, sampled before any cancer treatment. The J gene is TRBJ1-2, the V gene TRBV28; D is ambiguous. This TCR derives from a man aged 40-75 years with stage II lung adenocarcinoma. The CDR3 sequence is CASSFPGKANYGYTF. The DNA for the CDR3 is TGTGCCAGCAGTTTCCCAGGCAAAGCTAACTATGGCTACACCTTC.